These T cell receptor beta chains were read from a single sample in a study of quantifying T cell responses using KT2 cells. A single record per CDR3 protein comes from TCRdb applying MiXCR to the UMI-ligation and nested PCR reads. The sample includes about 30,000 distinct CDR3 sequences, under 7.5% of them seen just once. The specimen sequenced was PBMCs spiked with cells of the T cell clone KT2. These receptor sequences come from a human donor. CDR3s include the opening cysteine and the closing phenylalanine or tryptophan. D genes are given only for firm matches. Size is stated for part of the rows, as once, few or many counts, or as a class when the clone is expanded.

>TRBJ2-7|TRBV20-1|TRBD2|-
CSARSASGVTYEQYF
TGCAGTGCAAGGAGTGCCAGCGGGGTTACCTACGAGCAGTACTTC
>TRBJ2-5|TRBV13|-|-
CASSLGSETQYF
TGTGCCAGCAGCTTAGGGTCCGAGACCCAGTACTTC
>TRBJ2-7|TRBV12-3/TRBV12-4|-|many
CASSFSHEQYF
TGTGCCAGCAGTTTCTCCCACGAGCAGTACTTC
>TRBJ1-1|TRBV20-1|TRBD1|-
CSASTTGWETEAFF
TGCAGTGCTAGCACGACAGGGTGGGAGACTGAAGCTTTCTTT
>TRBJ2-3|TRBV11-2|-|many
CASSLYVDTQYF
TGTGCCAGCAGCTTGTATGTAGATACGCAGTATTTT
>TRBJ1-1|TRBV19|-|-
CASSINGGINTEAFF
TGTGCCAGTAGTATCAATGGTGGGATCAACACTGAAGCTTTCTTT
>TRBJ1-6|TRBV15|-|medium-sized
CATSRDNYNSPLHF
TGTGCCACCAGCAGAGACAACTATAATTCACCCCTCCACTTT
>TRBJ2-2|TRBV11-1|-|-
CASSGDAGELFF
TGTGCCAGCAGCGGGGACGCCGGGGAGCTGTTTTTT
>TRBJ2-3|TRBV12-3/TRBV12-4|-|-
CASSLVRVNTDTQYF
TGTGCCAGCAGTTTAGTTCGGGTAAACACAGATACGCAGTATTTT
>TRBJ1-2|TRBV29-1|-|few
CSVQSPGWAYGYTF
TGCAGCGTTCAAAGCCCAGGTTGGGCCTATGGCTACACCTTC
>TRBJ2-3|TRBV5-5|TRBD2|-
CASSGSSGGSDTQYF
TGTGCCAGCAGCGGTTCTAGCGGGGGCTCAGATACGCAGTATTTT
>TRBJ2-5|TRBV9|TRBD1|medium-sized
CASSADGQGRETQYF
TGTGCCAGCAGCGCCGACGGACAGGGCCGAGAGACCCAGTACTTC
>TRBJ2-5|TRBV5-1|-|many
CASSLVMNQETQYF
TGCGCCAGCAGCTTGGTGATGAACCAAGAGACCCAGTACTTC
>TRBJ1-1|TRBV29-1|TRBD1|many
CSAKDREGTEAFF
TGCAGCGCTAAAGACAGGGAGGGCACTGAAGCTTTCTTT
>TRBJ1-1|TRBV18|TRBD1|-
CATTGGKEAFF
TGTGCTACTACAGGGGGCAAAGAAGCTTTCTTT
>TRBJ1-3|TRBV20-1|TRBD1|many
CSVPDRASGNTIYF
TGCAGTGTCCCCGACAGGGCCTCTGGAAACACCATATATTTT
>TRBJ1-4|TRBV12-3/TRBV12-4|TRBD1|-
CASSLTTGGGEKLFF
TGTGCCAGCAGTCTCACGACAGGGGGAGGAGAAAAACTGTTTTTT
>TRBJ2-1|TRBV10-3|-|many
CAIRLASAYNEQFF
TGTGCCATCAGGCTAGCGAGTGCCTACAATGAGCAGTTCTTC
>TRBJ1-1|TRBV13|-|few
CASSPWSGGTEAFF
TGTGCCAGCAGCCCCTGGTCGGGGGGCACTGAAGCTTTCTTT
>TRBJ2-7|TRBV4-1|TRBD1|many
CASSPGGGTGKSEQYF
TGCGCCAGCAGCCCAGGGGGGGGGACAGGGAAGTCCGAGCAGTACTTC
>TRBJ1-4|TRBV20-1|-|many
CSAIHTGSREKLFF
TGCAGTGCCATCCACACAGGGAGCAGGGAAAAACTGTTTTTT
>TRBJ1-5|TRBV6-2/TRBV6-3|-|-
CASSPPGNGNQPQHF
TGTGCCAGCAGTCCCCCAGGGAATGGAAATCAGCCCCAGCATTTT
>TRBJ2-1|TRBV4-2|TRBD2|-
CASSQGLAGVRNEQFF
TGTGCCAGCAGCCAGGGACTAGCGGGAGTAAGGAATGAGCAGTTCTTC